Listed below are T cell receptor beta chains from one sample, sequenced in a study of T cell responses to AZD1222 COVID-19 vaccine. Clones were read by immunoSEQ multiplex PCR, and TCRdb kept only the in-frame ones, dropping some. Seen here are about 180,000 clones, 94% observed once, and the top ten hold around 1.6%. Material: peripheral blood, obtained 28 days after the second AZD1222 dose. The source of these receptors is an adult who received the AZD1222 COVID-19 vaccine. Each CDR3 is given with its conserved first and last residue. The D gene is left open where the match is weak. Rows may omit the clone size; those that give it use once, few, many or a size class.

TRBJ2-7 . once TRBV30 TGTGCCTGGGGGGGGTTCTCCTACGAGCAGTACTTC CAWGGFSYEQYF
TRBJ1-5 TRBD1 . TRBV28 TGTGCCAGCAGTACGCGGACAGGGGGCTATCAGCCCCAGCATTTT CASSTRTGGYQPQHF
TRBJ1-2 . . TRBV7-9 TGTGCCAGCAGCTCATTAGAGACAGGAGAGTCTTCCTTC CASSSLETGESSF
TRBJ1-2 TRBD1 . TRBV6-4 TGTGCCAGCAGTATACCGGGACAGCCTCCCTGGAGCTACACCTTC CASSIPGQPPWSYTF
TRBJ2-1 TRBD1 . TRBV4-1 TGCGCCAGCAGCACAACTCCGGGACAGGCCCTTCTTAGGCGCAATGAGCAGTTCTTC CASSTTPGQALLRRNEQFF
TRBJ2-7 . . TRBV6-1 TGTGCCAGCAGTGAAGAGACATCCCCCTCCTACGAGCAGTACTTC CASSEETSPSYEQYF
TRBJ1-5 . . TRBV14 TGTGCCAGCAGCCACTATCCGGATGGGCCCCAGCATTTT CASSHYPDGPQHF
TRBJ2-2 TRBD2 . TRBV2 TGTGCCAGCAGCGCCCCGGGACTAGATTGGACCGGGGAGCTGTTTTTT CASSAPGLDWTGELFF
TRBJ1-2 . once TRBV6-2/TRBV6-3 TGTGCCAGCAGTTACAATAGGGAGGGGAGCTACACCTTC CASSYNREGSYTF
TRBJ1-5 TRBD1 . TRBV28 TGTGCCAGCAGTCCTTCCGGGACAGGGGGCCCGCCCCAGCATTTT CASSPSGTGGPPQHF
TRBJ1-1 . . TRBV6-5 TGTGCCAGCACGTTGGGGGTGAACACTGAAGCTTTCTTT CASTLGVNTEAFF
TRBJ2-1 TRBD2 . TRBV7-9 TGTGCCAGCAGCTTCCCCAGCGGGGCTGCCTACAATGAGCAGTTCTTC CASSFPSGAAYNEQFF
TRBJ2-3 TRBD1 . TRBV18 TGTGCCAGCTCTCTAAGACAGGGGGCTAGCACAGATACGCAGTATTTT CASSLRQGASTDTQYF
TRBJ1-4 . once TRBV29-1 TGCAGCGTTGCTCAGGGGCCTAATGAAAAACTGTTTTTT CSVAQGPNEKLFF
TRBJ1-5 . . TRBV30 TGTGCCTGGAGTGTAAGGCTAGGCGGTCAGCCCCAGCATTTT CAWSVRLGGQPQHF
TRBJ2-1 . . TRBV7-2 TGTGCCAGCAGCTTGTCACCTGGACGGTTCTCGGAGCAGTTCTTC CASSLSPGRFSEQFF
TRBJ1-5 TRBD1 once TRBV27 TGTGCCAGCAGCGACGGGACAGGGGGGAATCAGCCCCAGCATTTT CASSDGTGGNQPQHF
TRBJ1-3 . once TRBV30 TGTGCCTGGGGCCCGGGAGAAAACTTTGGAAACACCATATATTTT CAWGPGENFGNTIYF
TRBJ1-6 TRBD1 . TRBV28 TGTGCCAGCAGTCCCGGGACAGGGTTGCTTAATTCACCCCTCCACTTT CASSPGTGLLNSPLHF
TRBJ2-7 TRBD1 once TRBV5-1 TGCGCCAGCAGCTCCAGAGGACAGGGGGCTGGGGAGCAGTACTTC CASSSRGQGAGEQYF
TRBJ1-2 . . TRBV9 TGTGCCAGCAGCGACTTCCTGGCAGGGGGCTACACCTTC CASSDFLAGGYTF
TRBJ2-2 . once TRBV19 TGTGCCAGTAGTATAGGCAGAACCAACACCGGGGAGCTGTTTTTT CASSIGRTNTGELFF
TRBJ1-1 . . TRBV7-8 TGTGCCAGCAGTGTGGGGCAGGAACACACTGAAGCTTTCTTT CASSVGQEHTEAFF
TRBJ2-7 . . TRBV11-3 TGTGCCAGCAGCTTAGGAAGGGCCCACGAGCAGTACTTC CASSLGRAHEQYF
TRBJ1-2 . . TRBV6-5 TGTGCCAGCAGTTACTCTTCAGGGACCTATGGCTACACCTTC CASSYSSGTYGYTF
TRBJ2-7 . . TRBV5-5 TGTGCCAGCAGCTTAGGAGTAAGCTACGAGCAGTACTTC CASSLGVSYEQYF
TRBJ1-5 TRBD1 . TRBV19 TGTGCCAGTAGTATAGGTCGGACAGGGGTACAGCCCCAGCATTTT CASSIGRTGVQPQHF
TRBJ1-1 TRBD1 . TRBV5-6 TGTGCCAGCAGCGCGGCGAGACAGGGGAACACTGAAGCTTTCTTT CASSAARQGNTEAFF
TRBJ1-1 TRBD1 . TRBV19 TGTGCCAGTAGTAATCAGGGGGCGAACACTGAAGCTTTCTTT CASSNQGANTEAFF
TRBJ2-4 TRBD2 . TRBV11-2 TGTGCCATCGGGGTAGCGGGGAAAACGGAGAACATTCAGTACTTC CAIGVAGKTENIQYF
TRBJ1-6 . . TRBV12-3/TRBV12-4 TGTGCCAGCAGCCAAGGATTGAGTTCACCCCTCCACTTT CASSQGLSSPLHF
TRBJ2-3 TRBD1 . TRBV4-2 TGTGCCAGCAGCCAATTACAGGGGGCCCCAGATACGCAGTATTTT CASSQLQGAPDTQYF
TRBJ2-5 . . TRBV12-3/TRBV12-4 TGTGCCAGCAGTTTTGGGGAGACCCAGTACTTC CASSFGETQYF
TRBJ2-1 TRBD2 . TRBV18 TGTGCCAGCTCAATTGATAGCGGGAATTACAATGAGCAGTTCTTC CASSIDSGNYNEQFF
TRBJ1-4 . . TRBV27 TGTGCCAGCAGTTCTCAGGGGCGTTGGGGAAAACTGTTTTTT CASSSQGRWGKLFF
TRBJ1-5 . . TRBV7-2 TGTGCCAGCAGCTCGACGGGCCGGCCCCAGCATTTT CASSSTGRPQHF
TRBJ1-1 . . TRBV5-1 TGCGCCAGCAGCCCCTCAGGGAACACTGAAGCTTTCTTT CASSPSGNTEAFF
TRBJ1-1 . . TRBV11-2 TGTGCCAGCAGCGCCCTCACAGGGTCGAACACTGAAGCTTTCTTT CASSALTGSNTEAFF
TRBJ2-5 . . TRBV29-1 TGCAGCGTTGACTTTAAGAGGACGTCAGAGACCCAGTACTTC CSVDFKRTSETQYF
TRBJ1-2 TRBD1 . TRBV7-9 TGTGCCAGCAGCACCCCCCGATTCGGGACAGGGTACGGCTACACCTTC CASSTPRFGTGYGYTF
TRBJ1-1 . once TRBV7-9 TGTGCCAGCAGCTTCCCCAGCCCGGGCCTAGATATTAACACTGAAGCTTTCTTT CASSFPSPGLDINTEAFF
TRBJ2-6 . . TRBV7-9 TGTGCCAGCAGCGTACCGGGACCCCAGAGCTCTGGGGCCAACGTCCTGACTTTC CASSVPGPQSSGANVLTF
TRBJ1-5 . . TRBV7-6 TGTGCCAGCAGCTCCAACGCGGGGAGTATATCCCAGCATTTT CASSSNAGSISQHF
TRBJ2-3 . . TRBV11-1 TGTGCCAGCAGCCTAGCGACGTCGGTAGATACGCAGTATTTT CASSLATSVDTQYF
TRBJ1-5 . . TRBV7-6 TGTGCCAGCAGCGGCGTCGGACAGATCGGTTCACGGCAGCCCCAGCATTTT CASSGVGQIGSRQPQHF
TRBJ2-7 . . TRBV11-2 TGTGCCAGCAGCTTAGACACCTACGAGCAGTACTTC CASSLDTYEQYF
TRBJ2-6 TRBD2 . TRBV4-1 TGCGCCAGCAGCCACAGGACTAGCGGGAGGGCCTCTGGGGCCAACGTCCTGACTTTC CASSHRTSGRASGANVLTF
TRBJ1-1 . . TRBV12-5 TGTGCTAGTGGTTTGGTAGAGGACACTGAAGCTTTCTTT CASGLVEDTEAFF
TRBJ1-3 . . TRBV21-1 TGTGCCAGCAGCAAAACGGGGGGCTCAAGCTCTGGAAACACCATATATTTT CASSKTGGSSSGNTIYF